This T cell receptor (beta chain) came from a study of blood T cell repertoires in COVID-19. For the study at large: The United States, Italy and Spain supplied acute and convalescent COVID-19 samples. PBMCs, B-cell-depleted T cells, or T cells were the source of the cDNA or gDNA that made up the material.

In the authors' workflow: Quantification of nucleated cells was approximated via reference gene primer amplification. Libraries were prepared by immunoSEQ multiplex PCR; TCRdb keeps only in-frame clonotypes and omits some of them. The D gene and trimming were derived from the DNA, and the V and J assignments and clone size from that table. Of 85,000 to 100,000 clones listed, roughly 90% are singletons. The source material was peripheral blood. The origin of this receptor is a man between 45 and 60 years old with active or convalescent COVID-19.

CDR3 region: CASSFRDRGVDEQFF. The CDR3 DNA reads TGTGCCAGCAGCTTCCGGGACAGGGGTGTCGATGAGCAGTTCTTC. V and J are TRBV11-2 and TRBJ2-1; 10 nucleotides agree with TRBD1. V dropped 3 bases and J dropped 8; count of bases not matched to a gene: 7. This CDR3 contains 15 residues. CDR1 and CDR2 (germline): SGHAT, FQNNGV.